This entry lists 29 T cell receptor beta chains sequenced from one sample in a study of T cell responses to AZD1222 COVID-19 vaccine. Profiled with immunoSEQ multiplex PCR; TCRdb holds only in-frame clones, not every one. The sample lists around 140,000 clones, roughly 86% occurring once. Here the sequenced sample was peripheral blood, taken 28 days after the second AZD1222 dose. Receptor source: an adult who received the AZD1222 COVID-19 vaccine.

This chain joins TRBV6-5 and TRBJ2-7; 8 positions match TRBD2. The CDR3 length is 14 residues. Germline lookup yields CDR1 MNHEY and CDR2 SVGAGI. J lost 3 bases, V lost 5 bases, and 6 bases had no gene match. The DNA of the CDR3 is TGTGCCAGCAGTCTAGCGGGCGTCCTCTACGAGCAGTACTTC. As protein: CASSLAGVLYEQYF.

The gene calls are TRBV18 and TRBJ1-2; D is uncertain. Germline V gives CDR1 KGHSH, CDR2 LQKENI. The CDR3 extends over 12 amino acids. Trimming left V 3 bases short and J 5 bases short, with 7 bases between. The CDR3 here is CASSPGLYGYTF. The CDR3 bases are TGTGCCAGCTCACCCGGGCTTTATGGCTACACCTTC.

The chain carries TRBV7-6 and TRBJ2-7; D not resolved. V shed 0 bases and J shed 0 bases, with 12 bases lying between them. This CDR3 has 16 residues. Germline CDR1 reads SGHVS; CDR2 reads FNYEAQ. CDR3 sequence: CASSLAGDLSSYEQYF. The CDR3 DNA reads TGTGCCAGCAGCTTAGCTGGCGACCTTAGCTCCTACGAGCAGTACTTC. Drawing the rest from reference TRBV7-6 and TRBJ2-7, the complete variable domain is GAGVSQSPRYKVTKRGQDVALRCDPISGHVSLYWYRQALGQGPEFLTYFNYEAQQDKSGLPNDRFSAERPEGSISTLTIQRTEQRDSAMYRCASSLAGDLSSYEQYFGPGTRLTVT.

On this clone itself: The same CDR3 also results from other DNA sequences found in this sample. The V call is TRBV12-3 or TRBV12-4, the J call TRBJ2-1; D call uncertain. This CDR3 spans 11 amino acids. V lost 7 bases to trimming and J lost 4 bases, with 5 bases between them. CDR3 region: CASTRYNEQFF. CDR3 in DNA: TGTGCCAGCACAAGGTACAATGAGCAGTTCTTC.

This chain links TRBV28 with TRBJ2-2; TRBD2 agrees at 13 bases. V was pared by 4 bases and J by 6 bases, with 8 bases of the junction left unmatched. The CDR3 runs to 17 residues. Germline V gene sequence: CDR1 MDHEN, CDR2 SYDVKM. CDR3 sequence (DNA): TGTGCCAGCAGTTCATGGGAACTAGCGGGGGGGCCCGGGGAGCTGTTTTTT. Translation: CASSSWELAGGPGELFF.

CDR3 nucleotides: TGTGCCAGCAGCTTAGGGGCGGGGGCGCGAGAGACCCAGTACTTC. This translates into CASSLGAGARETQYF. This chain links TRBV11-2 with TRBJ2-5; tentatively, D is TRBD2 (7 bases). The germline CDR1 and CDR2 sequences are SGHAT and FQNNGV. The CDR3 extends over 15 amino acids. V was pared by 1 base and J by 4 bases, with 13 bases between.

The chain has TRBV5-1 and TRBJ2-3; a weak D match, TRBD2 (8 bases). The CDR3 loop spans 14 amino acids. Between the trimmed V and J ends, which lost 7 bases and 3 bases, there was a span of 15 bases. Germline values: CDR1 SGHRS, CDR2 YFSETQ. The CDR3 DNA is TGCGCCAGCCGGGAGGGGGCAGGGACAGATACGCAGTATTTT. It is translated as CASREGAGTDTQYF.

The CDR3 DNA is TGTGCCAGCAGTACGCGGGGGGCCGGGACAGATACGCAGTATTTT. Its protein is CASSTRGAGTDTQYF. The chain uses TRBV6-5 and TRBJ2-3; 8 bases are shared with TRBD2. CDR1 MNHEY and CDR2 SVGAGI come from the germline V gene. After removal of 5 bases from V and 3 bases from J, the junction contained 7 bases not matched to a gene. The CDR3 has 15 residues.

A remark on this clone: Compared with germline, one end of the junction differs, possibly owing to a read error. The gene calls are TRBV9 and TRBJ1-4; TRBD1 matches 11 bases. This CDR3 has 16 residues. Germline values: CDR1 SGDLS, CDR2 YYNGEE. For the CDR3, the DNA is TGTGCCAGCAGCCTAGGGACAGGGGGAGCTAATCAAAAACTGTTTTTT. Amino acids: CASSLGTGGANQKLFF. The full variable domain, rest sourced from reference TRBV9 and TRBJ1-4, is DSGVTQTPKHLITATGQRVTLRCSPRSGDLSVYWYQQSLDQGLQFLIQYYNGEERAKGNILERFSAQQFPDLHSELNLSSLELGDSALYFCASSLGTGGANQKLFFGSGTQLSVL.

V gene TRBV29-1 combines with J gene TRBJ1-4; D is possibly TRBD1 (5 bases). Germline V gene sequence: CDR1 SQVTM, CDR2 ANQGSEA. Between the trimmed V and J ends, which lost 6 bases and 8 bases, there was a span of 16 bases. CDR3 length: 13 residues. CDR3 sequence (DNA): TGCAGCGTACAAGCGGGGGTAAGGGAAAAACTGTTTTTT. Translated: CSVQAGVREKLFF.

This chain joins TRBV14 and TRBJ1-3; unclear D gene. CDR1 SGHDN and CDR2 FVKESK come from the germline V gene. V shed 7 bases and J shed 0 bases, with 7 bases lying between them. This CDR3 comprises 13 residues. The chain's CDR3 is CASTGNSGNTIYF. DNA for the CDR3: TGTGCCAGCACCGGAAACTCTGGAAACACCATATATTTT.

This chain connects TRBV18 to TRBJ1-2, with 9 nucleotides matching TRBD1. Per the germline V gene, CDR1 is KGHSH and CDR2 is LQKENI. The CDR3 is 16 amino acids. The V and J ends lost 3 bases and 8 bases, in that order; junction bases with no gene match: 13. CDR3 amino acids: CASSPSRSRDRDGYTF. CDR3 bases: TGTGCCAGCTCACCCTCGAGGAGTAGGGACAGGGACGGCTACACCTTC.

The chain couples TRBV14 to TRBJ1-2, with D unclear. Germline CDR1 reads SGHDN; CDR2 reads FVKESK. CDR3 length: 14 amino acids. Between the trimmed V and J ends, which lost 2 bases and 7 bases, there was a span of 14 bases. The CDR3, as DNA: TGTGCCAGCAGCCAAATGGTTGGCGGGCTTGGCTACACCTTC. This encodes CASSQMVGGLGYTF.

In the case of this clone: Sequence at one end of the junction differs from germline and may be a read error. This rearrangement joins TRBV12-3 or TRBV12-4 to TRBJ1-1; D is possibly TRBD1 (5 bases). The CDR3 covers 13 residues. This CDR3 reads CVSSLRDGTEAFF. The CDR3 nucleotides are TGTGTCAGCAGTCTCAGGGATGGCACTGAAGCTTTCTTT.

The J gene is TRBJ2-2, the V gene TRBV10-3; 8 nucleotides match TRBD2. This CDR3 has 13 amino acids. From germline, CDR1 is ENHRY and CDR2 SYGVKD. The trim removed 7 bases at V and 6 bases at J, leaving 4 bases unmatched. In DNA form, the CDR3 reads TGTGCCATCACCGGAGCGGGGGCCGGGGAGCTGTTTTTT. It codes for CAITGAGAGELFF.

The chain couples TRBV19 to TRBJ1-2, with D perhaps matching TRBD1 (5 bases). Germline loops: CDR1 LNHDA, CDR2 SQIVND (reference sequence). The CDR3 runs to 14 residues. Trimming took off 4 bases at V and 5 bases at J, with 14 bases between the two ends. CDR3 nucleotide sequence: TGTGCCAGTAGTACTGCGGGGGAAGCGTATGGCTACACCTTC. As protein: CASSTAGEAYGYTF.

The CDR3 DNA reads as TGTGCCAGCAGTTACTCGACAGGGGGCAACGGCGGGGAGCTGTTTTTT. It encodes CASSYSTGGNGGELFF. The chain employs TRBV6-6 and TRBJ2-2, with TRBD1 identical over 10 bases. CDR3 length: 16 amino acids. CDR1 is MNHNY and CDR2 is SVGAGI in the germline V gene (reference sequence). Trimming removed 0 bases from V and 7 bases from J; junction bases left unmatched: 5.

A single count supports this clone. The chain carries TRBV5-6 and TRBJ1-3; D remains ambiguous. Trimming took off 2 bases at V and 4 bases at J, with 10 bases between the two ends. This CDR3 contains 14 residues. Germline lookup yields CDR1 SGHDT and CDR2 YYEEEE. CDR3: CASSFFDRGNTIYF. The CDR3 DNA reads as TGTGCCAGCAGCTTCTTCGACCGCGGAAACACCATATATTTT.

This rearrangement joins TRBV4-1 to TRBJ1-5, with 10 bases fitting TRBD1. V shed 0 bases and J 4 bases; nucleotides not matched to a gene: 6. Germline lookup yields CDR1 MGHRA and CDR2 YSYEKL. The CDR3 spans 17 residues. The CDR3 nucleotides read TGCGCCAGCAGCCAAGAACGGGGACAGGGGTTGAATCAGCCCCAGCATTTT. This translates into CASSQERGQGLNQPQHF.

On this clone itself: Its ends do not fully match the called genes, so a read error is possible. V is TRBV25-1 and J is TRBJ1-4; the match to TRBD1 covers 9 bases. Germline V CDR1 and CDR2: MGHDK, SYGVNS. The CDR3 length is 11 residues. CDR3 protein: CATGGREKLFF. The CDR3, as DNA: TGCGCTACAGGGGGCAGGGAAAAACTGTTTTTT.

J is TRBJ2-7 and V is TRBV9; 8 bases map to TRBD2. The ends lost 4 bases at V and 6 bases at J; junction bases unmatched: 12. CDR1 is SGDLS and CDR2 is YYNGEE in the germline V gene. The CDR3 has 15 amino acids. The CDR3 bases are TGTGCCAGCAGCCCCCACCCCACGGCGGGAGGCGAGCAGTACTTC. Translation gives CASSPHPTAGGEQYF.

This clone was observed a handful of times. The rearrangement links TRBV7-2 to TRBJ2-7, with D possibly matching TRBD2 (6 bases). CDR1 and CDR2 (germline): SGHTA, FQGNSA. V was pared by 6 bases and J by 1 base, with 16 bases between. There are 15 residues in the CDR3. CDR3 nucleotide sequence: TGTGCCAGCAGTCGCGGAGGGGCAGAGTCCTACGAGCAGTACTTC. Its protein product is CASSRGGAESYEQYF.

V gene TRBV5-4 combines with J gene TRBJ1-2; the match to TRBD1 covers 9 bases. The germline gives CDR1 SGHNT, CDR2 YYREEE (reference sequence). The V and J ends lost 1 base and 8 bases, in that order; junction bases with no gene match: 3. This CDR3 is built from 13 residues. As DNA, the CDR3 is TGTGCCAGCAGCTTGTGGACAGGGGAAGGCTACACCTTC. It codes for CASSLWTGEGYTF. The full variable domain, completed using reference TRBV5-4 and TRBJ1-2, is ETGVTQSPTHLIKTRGQQVTLRCSSQSGHNTVSWYQQALGQGPQFIFQYYREEENGRGNFPPRFSGLQFPNYSSELNVNALELDDSALYLCASSLWTGEGYTFGSGTRLTVV.

The chain recombines TRBV5-1 with TRBJ2-1, with 10 bases matching TRBD2. The germline gives CDR1 SGHRS, CDR2 YFSETQ. V shed 6 bases, J shed 10 bases, and the junction held 13 bases outside the gene matches. CDR3 length equals 15 residues. CDR3 nucleotide sequence: TGCGCCAGCACCGAGATAGCGGGGGGAAGGGGAGAGCAGTTCTTC. Amino acid sequence: CASTEIAGGRGEQFF.

This clone was observed a single time. The J gene is TRBJ2-7, the V gene TRBV5-1; unclear D gene. Per germline, CDR1 SGHRS and CDR2 YFSETQ. The CDR3 totals 13 residues. V lost 3 bases, J lost 3 bases, and 10 bases lay in between. Here the CDR3 reads CASSYSLGYEQYF. In DNA, the CDR3 is TGCGCCAGCAGCTACTCCCTAGGCTACGAGCAGTACTTC.

This clone was seen a single time. The chain recombines TRBV7-7 with TRBJ2-7; TRBD1 agrees at 9 bases. The CDR3 is made up of 13 amino acids. Germline V gene sequence: CDR1 SSHAT, CDR2 FNYEAQ (reference sequence). Losses at the gene ends were 5 bases for V and 3 bases for J; bases not matched to a gene: 2. The CDR3 DNA follows: TGTGCCAGCAGCCCGGACAGGGGCTACGAGCAGTACTTC. The encoded protein is CASSPDRGYEQYF.

V and J are TRBV30 and TRBJ2-5, with 11 bases identical to TRBD1. Germline lookup yields CDR1 GTSNPN and CDR2 SVGIG (reference sequence). The CDR3 runs 15 residues. V gave up 2 bases and J gave up 6 bases; unmatched junction bases: 8. The DNA for the CDR3 is TGTGCCTGGAGTCCGGGGGGGACAGGGGGGCAGACCCAGTACTTC. Its translation is CAWSPGGTGGQTQYF.

The chain links TRBV18 to TRBJ1-5; TRBD1 aligns across 9 bases. The germline V gene encodes CDR1 KGHSH and CDR2 LQKENI. V lost 4 bases to trimming and J lost 6 bases; unmatched junction nucleotides: 7. CDR3 size: 15 residues. In nucleotides, the CDR3 is TGTGCCAGCTCACTTGGACAGGGGCTAAGTCAGCCCCAGCATTTT. Its translation: CASSLGQGLSQPQHF.

The CDR3 protein is CASSLAGGGNYEQYF. The CDR3 region has the DNA TGTGCCAGCAGTCTGGCGGGGGGAGGGAACTACGAGCAGTACTTC. The rearrangement uses TRBV6-5 and TRBJ2-7; the match to TRBD2 covers 8 bases. This CDR3 has 15 amino acids. From germline, CDR1 is MNHEY and CDR2 SVGAGI. V was pared by 5 bases and J by 3 bases, with 9 bases of the junction left unmatched.